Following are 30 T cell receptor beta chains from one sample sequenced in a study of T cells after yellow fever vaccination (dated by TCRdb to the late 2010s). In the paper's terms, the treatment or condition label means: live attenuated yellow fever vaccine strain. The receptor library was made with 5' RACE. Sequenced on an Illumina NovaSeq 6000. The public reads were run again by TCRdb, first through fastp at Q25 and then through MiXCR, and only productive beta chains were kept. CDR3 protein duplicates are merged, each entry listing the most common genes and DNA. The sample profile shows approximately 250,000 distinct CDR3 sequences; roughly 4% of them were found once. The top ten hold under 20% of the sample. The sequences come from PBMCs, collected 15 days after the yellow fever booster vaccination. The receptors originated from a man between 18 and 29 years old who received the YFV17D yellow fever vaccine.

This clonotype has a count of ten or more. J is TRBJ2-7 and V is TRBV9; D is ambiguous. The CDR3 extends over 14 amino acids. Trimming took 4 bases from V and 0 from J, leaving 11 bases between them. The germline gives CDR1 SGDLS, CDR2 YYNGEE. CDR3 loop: CASSPRSSSYEQYF. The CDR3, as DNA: TGTGCCAGCAGCCCCCGTTCCTCCTCCTACGAGCAGTACTTC.

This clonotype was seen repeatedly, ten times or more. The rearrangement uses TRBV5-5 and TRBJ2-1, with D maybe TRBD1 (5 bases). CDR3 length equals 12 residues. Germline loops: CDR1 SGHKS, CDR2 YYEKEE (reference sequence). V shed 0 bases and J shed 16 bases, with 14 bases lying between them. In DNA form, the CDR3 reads TGTGCCAGCAGCTTGGATGTTAGGACAATATTCTTC. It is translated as CASSLDVRTIFF.

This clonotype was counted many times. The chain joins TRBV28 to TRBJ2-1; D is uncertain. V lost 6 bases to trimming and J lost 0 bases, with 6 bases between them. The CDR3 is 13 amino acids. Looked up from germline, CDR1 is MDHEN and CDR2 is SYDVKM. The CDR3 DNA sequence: TGTGCCAGCAGCACGGGCTCCTACAATGAGCAGTTCTTC. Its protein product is CASSTGSYNEQFF.

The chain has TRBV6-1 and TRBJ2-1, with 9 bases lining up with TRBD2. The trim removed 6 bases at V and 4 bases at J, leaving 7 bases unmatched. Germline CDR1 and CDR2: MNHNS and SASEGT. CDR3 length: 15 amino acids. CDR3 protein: CASSPPLAGYNEQFF. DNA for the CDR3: TGTGCCAGCAGCCCGCCCCTAGCGGGGTACAATGAGCAGTTCTTC.

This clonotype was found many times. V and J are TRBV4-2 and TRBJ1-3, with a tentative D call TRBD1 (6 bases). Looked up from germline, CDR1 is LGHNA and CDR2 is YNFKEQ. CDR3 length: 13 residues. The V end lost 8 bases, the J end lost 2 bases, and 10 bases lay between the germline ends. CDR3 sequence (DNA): TGTGCCAGCGGCGGGGACACTGGAAACACCATATATTTT. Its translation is CASGGDTGNTIYF.

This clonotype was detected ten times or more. CDR3 coding DNA: TGTGCCAGCGCCCCCCGAGCGGGAGAATACAATGAGCAGTTCTTC. The encoded protein is CASAPRAGEYNEQFF. This chain uses TRBV5-4 with TRBJ2-1; 8 bases are shared with TRBD2. CDR3 length: 15 residues. The V gene end was trimmed by 7 bases and the J gene end by 4 bases; junction bases not matched to a gene: 10. Germline CDR1 SGHNT, CDR2 YYREEE (reference sequence).

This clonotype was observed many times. CDR3 protein: CASSLGQAGGQETQYF. The DNA for the CDR3 is TGTGCCAGCAGCTTAGGGCAAGCGGGGGGGCAAGAGACCCAGTACTTC. The J gene is TRBJ2-5, the V gene TRBV7-2; TRBD2 agrees at 10 bases. The CDR3 runs to 16 residues. CDR1 and CDR2 from the germline V gene are SGHTA and FQGNSA. With V trimmed by 1 base and J by 2 bases, 4 bases remained unmatched.

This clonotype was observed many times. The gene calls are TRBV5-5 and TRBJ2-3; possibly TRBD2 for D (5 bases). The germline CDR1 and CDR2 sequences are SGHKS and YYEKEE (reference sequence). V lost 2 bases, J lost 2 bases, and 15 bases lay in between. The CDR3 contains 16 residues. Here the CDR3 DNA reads TGTGCCAGCAGCTTTCGGGGTGTGCAGTTCACAGATACGCAGTATTTT. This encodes CASSFRGVQFTDTQYF.

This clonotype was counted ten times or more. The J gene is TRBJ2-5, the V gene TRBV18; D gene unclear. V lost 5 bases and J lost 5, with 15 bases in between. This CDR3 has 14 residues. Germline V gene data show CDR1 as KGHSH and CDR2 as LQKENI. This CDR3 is CASSDGRRAETQYF. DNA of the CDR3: TGTGCCAGCTCAGACGGGCGTCGGGCGGAGACCCAGTACTTC.

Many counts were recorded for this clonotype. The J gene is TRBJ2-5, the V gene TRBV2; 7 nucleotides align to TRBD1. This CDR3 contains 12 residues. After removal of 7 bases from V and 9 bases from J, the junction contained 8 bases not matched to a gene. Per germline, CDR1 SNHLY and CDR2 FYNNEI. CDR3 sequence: CASTGETGAQYF. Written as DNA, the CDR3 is TGTGCCAGCACCGGGGAAACAGGGGCCCAGTACTTC.

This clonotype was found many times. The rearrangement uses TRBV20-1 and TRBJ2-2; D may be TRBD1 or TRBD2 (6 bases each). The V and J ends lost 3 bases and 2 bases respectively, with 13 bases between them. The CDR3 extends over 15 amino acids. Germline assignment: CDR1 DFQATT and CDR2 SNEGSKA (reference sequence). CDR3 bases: TGCAGTGCTAGTCGAGAGGGGGGCAACACCGGGGAGCTGTTTTTT. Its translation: CSASREGGNTGELFF.

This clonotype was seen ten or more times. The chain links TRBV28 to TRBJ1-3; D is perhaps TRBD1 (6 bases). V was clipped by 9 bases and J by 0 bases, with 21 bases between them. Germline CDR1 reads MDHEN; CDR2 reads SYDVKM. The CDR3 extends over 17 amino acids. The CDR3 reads CASHGQGQLISGNTIYF. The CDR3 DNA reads TGTGCCAGTCACGGCCAGGGGCAACTGATCTCTGGAAACACCATATATTTT.

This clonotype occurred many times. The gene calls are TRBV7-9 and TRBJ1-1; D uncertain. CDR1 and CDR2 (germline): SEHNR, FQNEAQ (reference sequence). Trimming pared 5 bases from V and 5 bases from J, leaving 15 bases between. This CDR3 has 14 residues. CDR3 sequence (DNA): TGTGCCAGCAGCAAGCGGGAGGAATTAACTGAAGCTTTCTTT. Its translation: CASSKREELTEAFF.

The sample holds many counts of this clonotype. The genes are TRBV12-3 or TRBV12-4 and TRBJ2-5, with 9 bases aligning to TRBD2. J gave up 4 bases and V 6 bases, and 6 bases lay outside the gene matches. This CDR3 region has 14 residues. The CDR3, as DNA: TGTGCCAGCAGCCGGCGGGGGGGCGGAGAGACCCAGTACTTC. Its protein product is CASSRRGGGETQYF.

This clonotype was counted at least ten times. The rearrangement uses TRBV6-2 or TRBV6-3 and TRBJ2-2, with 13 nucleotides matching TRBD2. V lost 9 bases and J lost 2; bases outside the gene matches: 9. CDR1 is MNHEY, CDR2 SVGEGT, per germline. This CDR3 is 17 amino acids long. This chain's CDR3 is CASQGLAGAVNTGELFF. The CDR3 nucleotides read TGTGCCAGTCAAGGACTAGCGGGGGCCGTTAACACCGGGGAGCTGTTTTTT.

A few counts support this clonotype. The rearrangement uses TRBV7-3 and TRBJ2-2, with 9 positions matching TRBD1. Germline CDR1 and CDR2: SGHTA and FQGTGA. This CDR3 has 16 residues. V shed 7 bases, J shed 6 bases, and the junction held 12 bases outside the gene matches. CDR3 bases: TGTGCCAGCACCGAGAGTGGACAGGGGTCCCCCGGGGAGCTGTTTTTT. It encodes CASTESGQGSPGELFF.

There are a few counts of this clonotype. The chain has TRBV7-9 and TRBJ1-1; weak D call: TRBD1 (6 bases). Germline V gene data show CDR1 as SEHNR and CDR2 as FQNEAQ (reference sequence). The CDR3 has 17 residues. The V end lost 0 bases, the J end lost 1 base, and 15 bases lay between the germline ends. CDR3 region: CASSLALGEGGNTEAFF. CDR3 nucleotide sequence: TGTGCCAGCAGCTTAGCCCTGGGAGAGGGGGGGAACACTGAAGCTTTCTTT.

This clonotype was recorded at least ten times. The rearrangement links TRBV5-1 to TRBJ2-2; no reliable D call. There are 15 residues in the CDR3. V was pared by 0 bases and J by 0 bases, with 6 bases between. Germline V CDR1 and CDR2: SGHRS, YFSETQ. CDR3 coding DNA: TGCGCCAGCAGCTTGGAGGGCGCGAACACCGGGGAGCTGTTTTTT. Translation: CASSLEGANTGELFF.

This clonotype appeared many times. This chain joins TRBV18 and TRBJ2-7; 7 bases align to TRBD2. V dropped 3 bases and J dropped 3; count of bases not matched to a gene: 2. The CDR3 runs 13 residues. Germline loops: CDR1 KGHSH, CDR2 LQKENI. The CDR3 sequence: CASSPGLIYEQYF. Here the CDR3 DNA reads TGTGCCAGCTCACCGGGACTAATCTACGAGCAGTACTTC.

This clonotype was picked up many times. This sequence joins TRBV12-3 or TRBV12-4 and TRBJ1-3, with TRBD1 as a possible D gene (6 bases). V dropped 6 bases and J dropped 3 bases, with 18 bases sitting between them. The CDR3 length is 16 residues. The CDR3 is CASREWGGDDGNTIYF. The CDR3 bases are TGTGCCAGCAGGGAGTGGGGGGGCGATGATGGAAACACCATATATTTT.

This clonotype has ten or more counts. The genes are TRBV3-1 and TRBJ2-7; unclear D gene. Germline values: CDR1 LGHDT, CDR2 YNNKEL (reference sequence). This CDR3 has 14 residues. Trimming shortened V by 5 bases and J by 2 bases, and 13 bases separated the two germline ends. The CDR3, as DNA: TGTGCCAGCAGCGCCGTGGCGCAGACCTACGAGCAGTACTTC. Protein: CASSAVAQTYEQYF.

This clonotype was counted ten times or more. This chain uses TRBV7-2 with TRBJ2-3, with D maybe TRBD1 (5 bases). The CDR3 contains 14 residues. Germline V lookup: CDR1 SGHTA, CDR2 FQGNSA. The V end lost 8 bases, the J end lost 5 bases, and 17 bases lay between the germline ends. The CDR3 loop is CASANSRAVDTQYF. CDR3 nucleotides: TGTGCCAGCGCTAACAGCAGGGCGGTAGATACGCAGTATTTT.

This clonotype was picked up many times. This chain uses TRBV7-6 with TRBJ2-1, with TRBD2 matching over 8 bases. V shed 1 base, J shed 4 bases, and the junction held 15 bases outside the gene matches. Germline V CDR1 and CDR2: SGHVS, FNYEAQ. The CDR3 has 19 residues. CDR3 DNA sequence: TGTGCCAGCAGCTTAGTTGGCGGTCGTCGGGGGGGATTATACAATGAGCAGTTCTTC. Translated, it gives CASSLVGGRRGGLYNEQFF.

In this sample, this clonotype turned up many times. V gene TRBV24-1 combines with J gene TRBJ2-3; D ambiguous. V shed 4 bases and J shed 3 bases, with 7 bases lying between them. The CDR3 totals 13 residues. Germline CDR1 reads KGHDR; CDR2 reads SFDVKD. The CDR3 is CATSEGWTDTQYF. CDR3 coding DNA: TGTGCCACCAGTGAAGGGTGGACAGATACGCAGTATTTT.

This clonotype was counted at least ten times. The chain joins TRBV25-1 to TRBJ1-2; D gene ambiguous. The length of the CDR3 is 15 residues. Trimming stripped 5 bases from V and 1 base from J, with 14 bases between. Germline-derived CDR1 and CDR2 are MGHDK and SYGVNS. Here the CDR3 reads CASSIRESGNYGYTF. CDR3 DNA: TGTGCCAGCAGTATTAGGGAGTCGGGTAACTATGGCTACACCTTC.

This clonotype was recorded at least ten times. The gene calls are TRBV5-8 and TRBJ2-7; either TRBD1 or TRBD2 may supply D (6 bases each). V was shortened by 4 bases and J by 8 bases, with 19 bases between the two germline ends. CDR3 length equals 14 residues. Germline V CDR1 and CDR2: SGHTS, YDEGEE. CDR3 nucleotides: TGTGCCAGCAGCCCCGGGGGACAAGTGGCGCAGCAGTACTTC. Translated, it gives CASSPGGQVAQQYF. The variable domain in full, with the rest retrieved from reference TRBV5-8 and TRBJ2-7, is EAGVTQSPTHLIKTRGQQATLRCSPISGHTSVYWYQQALGLGLQFLLWYDEGEERNRGNFPPRFSGRQFPNYSSELNVNALELEDSALYLCASSPGGQVAQQYFGPGTRLTVT.

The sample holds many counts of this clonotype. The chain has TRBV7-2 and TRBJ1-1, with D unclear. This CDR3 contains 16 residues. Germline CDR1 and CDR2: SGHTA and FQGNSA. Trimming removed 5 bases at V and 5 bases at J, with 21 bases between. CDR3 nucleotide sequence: TGTGCCAGCAGCCCGAACCTCGGACGGGGAAGGACTGAAGCTTTCTTT. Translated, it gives CASSPNLGRGRTEAFF. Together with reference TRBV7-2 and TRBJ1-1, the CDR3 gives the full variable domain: GAGVSQSPSNKVTEKGKDVELRCDPISGHTALYWYRQSLGQGLEFLIYFQGNSAPDKSGLPSDRFSAERTGGSVSTLTIQRTQQEDSAVYLCASSPNLGRGRTEAFFGQGTRLTVV.

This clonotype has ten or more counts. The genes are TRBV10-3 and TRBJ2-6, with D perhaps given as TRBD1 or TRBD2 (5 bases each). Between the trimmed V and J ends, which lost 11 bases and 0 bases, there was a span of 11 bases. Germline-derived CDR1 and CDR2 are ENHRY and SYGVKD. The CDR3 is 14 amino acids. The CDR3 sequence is CASTRGSGANVLTF. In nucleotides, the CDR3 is TGTGCCTCCACGAGGGGCTCTGGGGCCAACGTCCTGACTTTC.

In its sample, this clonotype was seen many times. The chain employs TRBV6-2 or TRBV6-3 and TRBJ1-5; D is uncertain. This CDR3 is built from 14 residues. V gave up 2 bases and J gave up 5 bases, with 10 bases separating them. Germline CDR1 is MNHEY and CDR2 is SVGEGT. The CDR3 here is CASSYGDPHQPQHF. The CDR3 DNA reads TGTGCCAGCAGTTACGGAGACCCCCATCAGCCCCAGCATTTT.

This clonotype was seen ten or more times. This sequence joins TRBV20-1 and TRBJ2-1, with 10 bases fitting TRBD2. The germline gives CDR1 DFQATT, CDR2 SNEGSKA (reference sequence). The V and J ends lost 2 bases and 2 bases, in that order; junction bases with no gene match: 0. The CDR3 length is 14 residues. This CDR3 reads CSARLAGAYNEQFF. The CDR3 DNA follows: TGCAGTGCTAGACTAGCGGGGGCCTACAATGAGCAGTTCTTC.